The table lists the clone carrying this T cell receptor beta chain with a count of one. The junction departs from the called germline gene at one end, perhaps through a read error. Germline V gene data show CDR1 as MRHNA and CDR2 as SNTAGT. The CDR3 is made up of 14 amino acids. Generated by immunoSEQ multiplex PCR, the TCRdb table keeps only in-frame clones and is missing some. The table has tens of thousands of clones, more than 90% seen once. The entry originates in a study of Tregs in tolerant kidney transplant recipients. Sequencing was carried out using CD8+ T cells from blood. The V gene is TRBV6-4, the J gene TRBJ2-7; 8 bases are a match to TRBD1. The clonotype originates from a human donor in good health. The CDR3 sequence is CASSYSPGGGEQYF. As DNA, the CDR3 is TGTGCCAGCAGTTACTCCCCAGGGGGCGGGGAGCAGTACTTC.